This is a list of T cell receptor beta chains from one sample in a study of blood T cell repertoires in COVID-19. TCRdb keeps only in-frame clones here, not all; method: immunoSEQ multiplex PCR. The sample has about 180,000 clones, roughly nine tenths seen once. The sequenced sample was peripheral blood. The receptors here all came from a woman aged 25 to 39 with active or convalescent COVID-19. CDR3s include the opening cysteine and the closing phenylalanine or tryptophan. D genes are given only for firm matches. For some rows the clone size is stated as once, few or many, or as a class when expanded; others skip it.

d_call | j_call | v_call | clone_size | cdr3_aa | cdr3_nt
. | TRBJ1-5 | TRBV28 | . | CASSPPWGDYSNQPQHF | TGTGCCAGCAGCCCCCCCTGGGGGGACTATAGCAATCAGCCCCAGCATTTT
TRBD2 | TRBJ2-2 | TRBV15 | . | CATRGTSGGEPNTGELFF | TGCGCCACCCGGGGGACTAGCGGGGGGGAACCAAACACCGGGGAGCTGTTTTTT
. | TRBJ2-1 | TRBV6-5 | . | CASSYGTGYNEQFF | TGTGCCAGCAGTTATGGGACTGGTTACAATGAGCAGTTCTTC
. | TRBJ1-1 | TRBV6-5 | . | CASRFSGGGTEAFF | TGTGCCAGCAGGTTCTCCGGGGGTGGCACTGAAGCTTTCTTT
TRBD1 | TRBJ1-1 | TRBV12-5 | . | CASGPLGTAMNTEAFF | TGTGCTAGTGGACCGCTAGGGACAGCAATGAACACTGAAGCTTTCTTT
TRBD2 | TRBJ2-5 | TRBV5-1 | . | CASSWLAGGGETQYF | TGCGCCAGCAGCTGGCTAGCGGGGGGCGGGGAGACCCAGTACTTC
TRBD1 | TRBJ2-7 | TRBV7-2 | . | CASSLAARQGDEQYF | TGTGCCAGCAGCTTAGCGGCTCGGCAGGGGGACGAGCAGTACTTC
. | TRBJ1-2 | TRBV27 | once | CASSLRSTTNYGYTF | TGTGCCAGCAGTTTGAGGTCCACTACTAACTATGGCTACACCTTC
TRBD1 | TRBJ2-1 | TRBV24-1 | . | CATSDLRDRGVGEQFF | TGTGCCACCAGTGATTTAAGGGACAGGGGGGTTGGTGAGCAGTTCTTC
TRBD2 | TRBJ2-5 | TRBV29-1 | . | CSVVSGSIQETQYF | TGCAGCGTAGTGAGCGGGAGCATACAAGAGACCCAGTACTTC
TRBD1 | TRBJ2-5 | TRBV19 | . | CASSIDLTGESQYF | TGTGCCAGTAGTATAGATCTGACAGGGGAGAGCCAGTACTTC
TRBD1 | TRBJ2-7 | TRBV6-5 | . | CASSPGTGYYEQYF | TGTGCCAGCAGTCCCGGGACAGGATACTACGAGCAGTACTTC
TRBD1 | TRBJ1-3 | TRBV2 | . | CASSPDRGRVNTIYF | TGTGCCAGCAGTCCTGACAGGGGGAGGGTGAACACCATATATTTT
. | TRBJ1-1 | TRBV12-5 | . | CASGSPALGRNTEAFF | TGTGCTAGTGGTTCTCCCGCTCTCGGTAGAAACACTGAAGCTTTCTTT
TRBD1 | TRBJ1-2 | TRBV7-2 | once | CASSSTRDRFDYGYTF | TGTGCCAGCAGCTCAACAAGGGACAGATTTGACTATGGCTACACCTTC
. | TRBJ1-2 | TRBV19 | . | CASINRGLNYGYTF | TGTGCCAGTATCAACCGTGGGCTTAACTATGGCTACACCTTC
. | TRBJ2-7 | TRBV10-2 | . | CASSDLESYEQYF | TGCGCCAGCAGTGATCTGGAGTCCTACGAGCAGTACTTC
. | TRBJ1-4 | TRBV6-5 | . | CASSYRTANPNEKLFF | TGTGCCAGCAGTTACCGGACAGCTAACCCTAATGAAAAACTGTTTTTT
. | TRBJ1-4 | TRBV4-2 | . | CASSQVGGPKEKLFF | TGTGCCAGCAGCCAAGTGGGGGGGCCCAAAGAAAAACTGTTTTTT
. | TRBJ1-5 | TRBV19 | . | CASSNPEGHSNQPQHF | TGTGCCAGTAGTAACCCAGAGGGACATAGCAATCAGCCCCAGCATTTT
TRBD2 | TRBJ2-5 | TRBV5-8 | . | CASSPWGGSTQYF | TGTGCCAGCAGCCCCTGGGGGGGTAGCACCCAGTACTTC
TRBD1 | TRBJ1-1 | TRBV28 | . | CASSSGQANTEAFF | TGTGCCAGCAGTTCGGGACAGGCGAACACTGAAGCTTTCTTT
TRBD1 | TRBJ1-4 | TRBV18 | . | CASSPGTGGEKLFF | TGTGCCAGCTCACCAGGGACAGGGGGTGAAAAACTGTTTTTT
. | TRBJ2-1 | TRBV3-1/TRBV3-2 | once | CASSHRQNEQFF | TGTGCCAGCAGCCATCGTCAGAATGAGCAGTTCTTC
TRBD1 | TRBJ1-6 | TRBV5-6 | . | CASSYPAGQGDNSPLHF | TGTGCCAGCAGCTACCCCGCGGGACAGGGCGATAATTCACCCCTCCACTTT
TRBD1 | TRBJ1-2 | TRBV29-1 | . | CSADRGLQVGNYGYTF | TGCAGCGCGGACAGGGGATTGCAAGTAGGGAACTATGGCTACACCTTC
TRBD1 | TRBJ1-1 | TRBV11-2 | . | CASSLGLQGSRNTEAFF | TGTGCCAGCAGCTTAGGGCTACAGGGGAGTAGGAACACTGAAGCTTTCTTT
TRBD2 | TRBJ2-7 | TRBV27 | . | CASSPALSGSWEQYF | TGTGCCAGCAGTCCTGCCTTAAGCGGGAGCTGGGAGCAGTACTTC
TRBD2 | TRBJ2-1 | TRBV6-5 | . | CASSFERGSYNEQFF | TGTGCCAGCAGCTTCGAGCGGGGCTCCTACAATGAGCAGTTCTTC
TRBD1 | TRBJ1-2 | TRBV11-3 | . | CASSLRTGEGVYGYTF | TGTGCCAGCAGCTTAAGGACAGGGGAGGGTGTCTATGGCTACACCTTC
TRBD1 | TRBJ1-2 | TRBV3-1/TRBV3-2 | . | CASSHPGGQGYGYTF | TGTGCCAGCAGCCACCCAGGGGGACAGGGCTATGGCTACACCTTC
. | TRBJ1-5 | TRBV19 | . | CASQSGLSFNQPQHF | TGTGCCAGCCAGTCAGGACTCTCGTTTAATCAGCCCCAGCATTTT
. | TRBJ1-3 | TRBV4-1 | . | CASSQMSRGGNTIYF | TGCGCCAGCAGCCAAATGTCTAGGGGAGGTAACACCATATATTTT
. | TRBJ2-1 | TRBV7-9 | . | CASSPPGGYYNEQFF | TGTGCCAGCAGCCCCCCCGGCGGGTACTACAATGAGCAGTTCTTC
. | TRBJ1-5 | TRBV19 | . | CASSIVAGRPQHF | TGTGCCAGTAGTATAGTCGCGGGACGGCCCCAGCATTTT
. | TRBJ2-2 | TRBV19 | . | CASAGTPNTGELFF | TGTGCCAGCGCCGGGACACCGAACACCGGGGAGCTGTTTTTT
TRBD1 | TRBJ1-4 | TRBV11-2 | . | CASSRTGGKAKLFF | TGTGCCAGCAGCCGAACAGGGGGCAAGGCGAAACTGTTTTTT
. | TRBJ2-3 | TRBV4-2 | . | CASSQDRRGQDLMTDTQYF | TGTGCCAGCAGCCAAGATCGCCGTGGGCAGGATCTAATGACAGATACGCAGTATTTT
. | TRBJ2-7 | TRBV19 | . | CASSTGRGAYEQYF | TGTGCCAGTAGTACCGGCAGGGGGGCCTACGAGCAGTACTTC
. | TRBJ2-1 | TRBV6-4 | . | CASAPSGLNPNEQFF | TGTGCCAGCGCCCCATCGGGACTCAATCCCAATGAGCAGTTCTTC
TRBD1 | TRBJ2-1 | TRBV5-1 | . | CASSLEGQAYNEQFF | TGCGCCAGCAGCTTAGAGGGACAGGCTTACAATGAGCAGTTCTTC
TRBD2 | TRBJ2-3 | TRBV14 | once | CASSPGLAWADTQYF | TGTGCCAGCAGCCCAGGACTAGCTTGGGCAGATACGCAGTATTTT
TRBD1 | TRBJ2-3 | TRBV10-3 | . | CAISGGQADTQYF | TGTGCCATCAGTGGGGGACAGGCAGATACGCAGTATTTT
. | TRBJ1-5 | TRBV10-3 | . | CAISEKPGVNQPQHF | TGTGCCATCAGTGAAAAGCCAGGGGTCAATCAGCCCCAGCATTTT
. | TRBJ1-2 | TRBV6-5 | once | CASSPDSYGYTF | TGTGCCAGCAGTCCCGACAGCTATGGCTACACCTTC
TRBD1 | TRBJ1-2 | TRBV5-6 | . | CASSPDRATTRYGYTF | TGTGCCAGCAGCCCGGACAGGGCAACGACCCGCTATGGCTACACCTTC
. | TRBJ2-7 | TRBV5-8 | . | CASSSRRRQGKGYEQYF | TGTGCCAGCAGCTCCCGCCGACGCCAGGGGAAGGGCTACGAGCAGTACTTC
TRBD1 | TRBJ1-2 | TRBV18 | . | CASSPAGQPYGYTF | TGTGCCAGCTCACCTGCGGGACAGCCCTATGGCTACACCTTC
. | TRBJ2-5 | TRBV19 | . | CASSMTGLQETQYF | TGTGCCAGTAGTATGACAGGACTCCAAGAGACCCAGTACTTC
. | TRBJ2-5 | TRBV7-9 | . | CASSLDRGTQYF | TGTGCCAGCAGCTTAGATCGAGGGACCCAGTACTTC
. | TRBJ1-1 | TRBV6-5 | few | CASSQLRGVNTEAFF | TGTGCCAGCAGTCAACTACGGGGGGTGAACACTGAAGCTTTCTTT
. | TRBJ2-3 | TRBV28 | . | CASAGGTDTQYF | TGTGCCAGTGCGGGTGGCACAGATACGCAGTATTTT
TRBD1 | TRBJ2-3 | TRBV27 | . | CASTPDRVITDTQYF | TGTGCCAGCACCCCGGACAGGGTAATCACAGATACGCAGTATTTT
. | TRBJ1-1 | TRBV5-5 | few | CASSLGGGALTMNTEAFF | TGTGCCAGCAGCTTGGGCGGGGGCGCCTTGACCATGAACACTGAAGCTTTCTTT
. | TRBJ2-4 | TRBV25-1 | . | CASSRMDSSAKNIQYF | TGTGCCAGCAGTAGAATGGACAGTTCGGCCAAAAACATTCAGTACTTC
. | TRBJ2-3 | TRBV20-1 | . | CSAGTTDTQYF | TGCAGTGCCGGGACTACAGATACGCAGTATTTT
TRBD1 | TRBJ1-1 | TRBV10-2 | . | CASREGARTEAFF | TGCGCCAGCAGGGAGGGGGCTCGGACTGAAGCTTTCTTT